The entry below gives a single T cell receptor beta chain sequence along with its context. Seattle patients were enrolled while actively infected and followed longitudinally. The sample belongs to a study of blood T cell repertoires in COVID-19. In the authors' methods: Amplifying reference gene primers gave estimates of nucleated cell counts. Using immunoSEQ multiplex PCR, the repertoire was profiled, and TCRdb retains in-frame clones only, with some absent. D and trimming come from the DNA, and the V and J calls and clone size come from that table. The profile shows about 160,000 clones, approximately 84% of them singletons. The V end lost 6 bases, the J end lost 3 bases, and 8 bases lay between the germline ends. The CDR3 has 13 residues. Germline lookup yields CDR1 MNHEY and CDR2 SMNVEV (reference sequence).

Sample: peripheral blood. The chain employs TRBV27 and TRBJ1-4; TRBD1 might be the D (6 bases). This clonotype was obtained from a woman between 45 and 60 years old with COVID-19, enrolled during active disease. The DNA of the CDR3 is TGTGCCAGCAGAGGGGGTGCTAATGAAAAACTGTTTTTT. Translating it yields CASRGGANEKLFF. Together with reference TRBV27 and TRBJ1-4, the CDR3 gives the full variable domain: EAQVTQNPRYLITVTGKKLTVTCSQNMNHEYMSWYRQDPGLGLRQIYYSMNVEVTDKGDVPEGYKVSRKEKRNFPLILESPSPNQTSLYFCASRGGANEKLFFGSGTQLSVL.